This T cell receptor beta chain was sequenced in a study of blood T cell repertoires in COVID-19. This CDR3 has 12 residues. Germline CDR1 reads MDHEN; CDR2 reads SYDVKM. Here immunoSEQ multiplex PCR was the method, and the copy in TCRdb shows in-frame clones only, minus some. The sample has approximately 98,000 clones; around four fifths are singletons. The material sequenced was peripheral blood. This chain uses TRBV28 with TRBJ2-5; TRBD2 agrees at 9 bases. The TCR originated in a woman between 65 and 79 years old with acute or convalescent COVID-19. The CDR3 loop reads CATAGGQETQYF. DNA for the CDR3: TGTGCTACGGCGGGGGGGCAAGAGACCCAGTACTTC.